The 7 T cell receptor beta chains below were found in one sample sequenced in a study of T-cell memory formation after mild COVID-19. MiXCR, applied by TCRdb to the 5' RACE reads, yields one record per CDR3 protein. Of over 300,000 distinct CDR3 sequences in the sample, under 25% were seen once. The sequenced sample was PBMCs or a T cell subset sorted from them (not recorded which). These receptors were collected from a man aged 18 to 29 who had mild COVID-19 (a few samples of this study predate the infection). Cell type and time point are not known.

The chain employs TRBV6-4 and TRBJ2-3; perhaps TRBD2 as D (6 bases). Germline CDR1 reads MRHNA; CDR2 reads SNTAGT. The CDR3 totals 12 residues. Trimming left V 10 bases short and J 4 bases short, with 12 bases between. The CDR3 loop is CATRGEADTQYF. The CDR3 coding sequence is TGTGCCACTCGAGGGGAGGCAGATACGCAGTATTTT.

The gene calls are TRBV4-1 and TRBJ1-2; TRBD1 matches at 10 bases. The CDR3 covers 14 residues. CDR1 is MGHRA and CDR2 is YSYEKL in the germline V gene. The V and J ends lost 4 bases and 8 bases, in that order; junction bases with no gene match: 7. This chain's CDR3 is CASSPGQGVEGYTF. The DNA for the CDR3 is TGCGCCAGCAGCCCCGGACAGGGGGTGGAAGGCTACACCTTC.

This clonotype showed up just a few times. V is TRBV24-1 and J is TRBJ1-2; unclear D gene. The CDR3 has 11 residues. The germline V gene has CDR1 KGHDR and CDR2 SFDVKD. Trimming took off 5 bases at V and 4 bases at J, with 4 bases between the two ends. CDR3 nucleotides: TGTGCCACCAGTGCGGGCTATGGCTACACCTTC. Amino acid sequence: CATSAGYGYTF.

This clonotype was observed a handful of times. V and J are TRBV7-2 and TRBJ1-2; possible D gene TRBD1, 6 bases. Trimming took 5 bases from V and 4 from J, leaving 14 bases between them. There are 14 residues in the CDR3. The germline V gene has CDR1 SGHTA and CDR2 FQGNSA. The CDR3 DNA sequence: TGTGCCAGCAGCCCCGGGGGCCAGAGCTATGGCTACACCTTC. Amino acid sequence: CASSPGGQSYGYTF. The whole variable domain, filled in from reference TRBV7-2 and TRBJ1-2, reads GAGVSQSPSNKVTEKGKDVELRCDPISGHTALYWYRQSLGQGLEFLIYFQGNSAPDKSGLPSDRFSAERTGGSVSTLTIQRTQQEDSAVYLCASSPGGQSYGYTFGSGTRLTVV.

This clonotype has only a few counts. The chain combines TRBV5-1 with TRBJ2-3; D not certain. The CDR3 length is 15 residues. CDR1 is SGHRS and CDR2 is YFSETQ in the germline V gene. V lost 0 bases and J lost 0, with 8 bases in between. The DNA of the CDR3 is TGCGCCAGCAGCTTGGGTTCAACCAGCACAGATACGCAGTATTTT. Translating it yields CASSLGSTSTDTQYF. The whole variable domain, remainder taken from reference TRBV5-1 and TRBJ2-3, is KAGVTQTPRYLIKTRGQQVTLSCSPISGHRSVSWYQQTPGQGLQFLFEYFSETQRNKGNFPGRFSGRQFSNSRSEMNVSTLELGDSALYLCASSLGSTSTDTQYFGPGTRLTVL.

This clonotype was counted between two and nine times. This chain links TRBV7-9 with TRBJ2-1; unclear D gene. Trimming took 5 bases from V and 5 from J, leaving 7 bases between them. Germline CDR1 is SEHNR and CDR2 is FQNEAQ (reference sequence). CDR3 length: 12 amino acids. CDR3 loop: CASSQYNNEQFF. CDR3 DNA: TGTGCCAGCAGCCAATACAACAATGAGCAGTTCTTC.

This clonotype was seen a handful of times. V gene TRBV29-1 combines with J gene TRBJ1-3, with TRBD1 as a possible D gene (5 bases). The germline CDR1 and CDR2 sequences are SQVTM and ANQGSEA. The CDR3 covers 13 residues. The germline V and J ends were trimmed by 7 bases and 4 bases, with 14 bases remaining between them. CDR3 amino acids: CSADGDGGNTIYF. The CDR3 DNA reads as TGCAGCGCTGACGGGGACGGCGGAAACACCATATATTTT.